The present entry profiles one T cell receptor beta chain with its context. Its antigen is currently unknown. A single base separates this from a much larger clone, so it may be a read error. This specimen belongs to a study of T cells in Graves' hyperthyroidism and ophthalmopathy. Findings and caveats of the study: Researchers report that a 13 V-J model separated ophthalmopathy from stable hyperthyroidism.

The CDR3 extends over 16 amino acids. Germline loops: CDR1 SGHRS, CDR2 YFSETQ. V was pared by 2 bases and J by 5 bases, with 19 bases between. TCR beta CDR3 region amplification was performed from RNA transcripts. First-round RT-PCR with HTBI primers amplified the TCR CDR3 region. A single record per CDR3 protein comes from TCRdb applying MiXCR to the multiplex PCR reads. The top ten clones hold over 35% of a sample with about 380,000 distinct CDR3 sequences, under 20% of them seen once. Patients with uncontrolled infections, other autoimmune diseases, pregnancy or lactation were excluded. V usage is TRBV5-1 and J usage is TRBJ2-5, with a tentative D call TRBD1 (6 bases). The receptor comes from a man between 18 and 29 years old with Graves' ophthalmopathy. Sequenced: blood. The CDR3 loop is CASSFGQRASGETQYF. CDR3 sequence (DNA): TGCGCCAGCAGCTTCGGACAGAGGGCGAGTGGGGAGACCCAGTACTTC. The complete variable domain, with remaining parts taken from reference TRBV5-1 and TRBJ2-5, reads KAGVTQTPRYLIKTRGQQVTLSCSPISGHRSVSWYQQTPGQGLQFLFEYFSETQRNKGNFPGRFSGRQFSNSRSEMNVSTLELGDSALYLCASSFGQRASGETQYFGPGTRLLVL.